What follows are 11 T cell receptor beta chains derived from one specimen sequenced in a study of cytomegalovirus exposure and HLA in healthy donors. PCR primers comprised 60 Vbeta and 13 Jbeta primers. Sequencing used immunoSEQ multiplex PCR; TCRdb keeps in-frame clones, though not all of them. The table records more than 100,000 clones, 65% to 80% of them present only once. Input material: PBMCs. The source of these receptors is a man between 60 and 75 years old in good health and CMV-seropositive.

The rearrangement links TRBV18 to TRBJ1-3, with D unresolved. The CDR3 is 13 residues long. Trimming cost V 6 bases and J 1 base, with 7 bases left between them. Germline V gene lookup returns CDR1 KGHSH and CDR2 LQKENI. CDR3 coding DNA: TGTGCCAGCTCTGAGTTGTCTGGAAACACCATATATTTT. Amino acid sequence: CASSELSGNTIYF.

This clone was picked up one time. The genes are TRBV5-1 and TRBJ2-7; 8 bases map to TRBD1. With 1 base clipped from V and 4 bases from J, the junction kept 7 bases outside the gene matches. This CDR3 contains 15 residues. CDR1 is SGHRS, CDR2 YFSETQ, per germline. This CDR3 is CASSLRTGQEYEQYF. CDR3 DNA: TGCGCCAGCAGCTTGAGGACAGGGCAGGAGTACGAGCAGTACTTC. Full variable domain (missing parts from reference TRBV5-1 and TRBJ2-7): KAGVTQTPRYLIKTRGQQVTLSCSPISGHRSVSWYQQTPGQGLQFLFEYFSETQRNKGNFPGRFSGRQFSNSRSEMNVSTLELGDSALYLCASSLRTGQEYEQYFGPGTRLTVT.

The table lists this clone with a few counts. This chain connects TRBV5-1 to TRBJ1-1; D uncertain. Germline assignment: CDR1 SGHRS and CDR2 YFSETQ. CDR3 length: 13 residues. V lost 0 bases and J lost 3, with 6 bases in between. The CDR3 nucleotides read TGCGCCAGCAGCTTGGGAGTGGACACTGAAGCTTTCTTT. Translated: CASSLGVDTEAFF.

This chain uses TRBV4-2 with TRBJ2-3; D ambiguous. CDR1 and CDR2 (germline): LGHNA, YNFKEQ. Trimming pared 1 base from V and 4 bases from J, leaving 15 bases between. The CDR3 loop spans 16 amino acids. This CDR3 reads CASSQVQTVPADTQYF. The CDR3, as DNA: TGTGCCAGCAGCCAAGTGCAAACGGTCCCGGCAGATACGCAGTATTTT.

The chain employs TRBV7-8 and TRBJ1-2, with 7 nucleotides matching TRBD1. In germline, CDR1 is SGHVS, CDR2 FQNEAQ. V was clipped by 5 bases and J by 3 bases; unmatched bases: 9. The CDR3 is 15 residues long. The CDR3 spells CASSARPGTDYGYTF. Written as DNA, the CDR3 is TGTGCCAGCAGCGCAAGGCCCGGGACAGACTATGGCTACACCTTC.

The rearrangement joins TRBV11-2 to TRBJ2-5; D perhaps matches TRBD1 (6 bases). V was pared by 2 bases and J by 0 bases, with 7 bases between. Germline loops: CDR1 SGHAT, CDR2 FQNNGV. The CDR3 extends over 14 amino acids. CDR3 coding DNA: TGTGCCAGCAGCTTATCAGGGGACCAAGAGACCCAGTACTTC. Protein sequence: CASSLSGDQETQYF.

The gene calls are TRBV6-1 and TRBJ1-2; D might be TRBD1 (5 bases). This CDR3 has 13 amino acids. The V end was cut by 7 bases, the J end by 7 bases, with 16 bases between. Germline-derived CDR1 and CDR2 are MNHNS and SASEGT. The CDR3 sequence is CASTQRGKGGYTF. The CDR3 DNA follows: TGTGCCAGCACCCAGCGGGGGAAAGGTGGCTACACCTTC.

This clone was recorded a few times. The chain has TRBV19 and TRBJ1-2; 7 bases are a match to TRBD1. V trimming: 2 bases; J trimming: 4 bases; junction bases outside the gene matches: 1. Germline V gives CDR1 LNHDA, CDR2 SQIVND (reference sequence). The CDR3 loop spans 13 amino acids. CDR3: CASSIRDSYGYTF. The DNA for the CDR3 is TGTGCCAGTAGTATAAGGGACAGCTATGGCTACACCTTC.

This clone turned up a few times. The chain has TRBV4-1 and TRBJ2-5; 11 nucleotides line up with TRBD1. This CDR3 comprises 15 residues. Trimming at V came to 4 bases and at J to 5 bases, leaving 6 bases not matched to a gene. Germline CDR1 reads MGHRA; CDR2 reads YSYEKL. The CDR3 DNA reads as TGCGCCAGCAGCCCCGGACAGGGGGCTTGGGAGACCCAGTACTTC. This codes for CASSPGQGAWETQYF.

This clone was counted only a few times. The V and J genes are TRBV2 and TRBJ2-5; TRBD2 is a possible D gene (6 bases). The DNA end lines up better with TRBJ2-7; the J call may be wrong. This CDR3 region has 11 residues. Germline loops: CDR1 SNHLY, CDR2 FYNNEI. The CDR3 loop reads CASRLAAEQYF. CDR3 nucleotides: TGTGCCAGCAGGTTAGCGGCCGAGCAGTACTTC.

The chain recombines TRBV4-1 with TRBJ1-6; D may be TRBD1 (5 bases). The CDR3 runs to 16 residues. V was clipped by 4 bases and J by 4 bases, with 14 bases between them. Germline-derived CDR1 and CDR2 are MGHRA and YSYEKL. The CDR3 DNA reads as TGCGCCAGCAGCCCGGACCCGGGACTTTATAATTCACCCCTCCACTTT. This gives the protein CASSPDPGLYNSPLHF.